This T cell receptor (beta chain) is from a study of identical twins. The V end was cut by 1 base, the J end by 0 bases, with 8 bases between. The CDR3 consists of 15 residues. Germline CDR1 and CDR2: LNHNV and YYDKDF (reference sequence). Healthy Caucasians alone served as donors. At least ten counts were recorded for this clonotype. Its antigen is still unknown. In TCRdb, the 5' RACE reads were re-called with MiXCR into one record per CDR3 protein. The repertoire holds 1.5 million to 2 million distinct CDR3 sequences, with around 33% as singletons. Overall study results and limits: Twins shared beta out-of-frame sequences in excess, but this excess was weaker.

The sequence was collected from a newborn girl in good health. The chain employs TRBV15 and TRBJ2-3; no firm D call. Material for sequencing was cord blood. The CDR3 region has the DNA TGTGCCACCAGCAGAGCCCAGACTAGCACAGATACGCAGTATTTT. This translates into CATSRAQTSTDTQYF. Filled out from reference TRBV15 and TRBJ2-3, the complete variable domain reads DAMVIQNPRYQVTQFGKPVTLSCSQTLNHNVMYWYQQKSSQAPKLLFHYYDKDFNNEADTPDNFQSRRPNTSFCFLDIRSPGLGDTAMYLCATSRAQTSTDTQYFGPGTRLTVL.